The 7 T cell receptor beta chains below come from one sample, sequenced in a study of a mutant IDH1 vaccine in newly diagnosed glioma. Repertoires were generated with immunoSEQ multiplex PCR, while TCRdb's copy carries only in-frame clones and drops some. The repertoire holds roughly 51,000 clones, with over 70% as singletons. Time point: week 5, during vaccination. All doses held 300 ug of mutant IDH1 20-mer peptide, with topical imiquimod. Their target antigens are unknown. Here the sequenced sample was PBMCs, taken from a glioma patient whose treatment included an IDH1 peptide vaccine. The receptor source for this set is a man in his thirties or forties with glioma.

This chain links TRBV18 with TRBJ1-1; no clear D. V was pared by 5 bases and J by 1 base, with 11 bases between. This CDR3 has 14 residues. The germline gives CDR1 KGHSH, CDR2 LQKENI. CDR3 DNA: TGTGCCAGCTCATCGAGGACGGCGAACACTGAAGCTTTCTTT. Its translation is CASSSRTANTEAFF.

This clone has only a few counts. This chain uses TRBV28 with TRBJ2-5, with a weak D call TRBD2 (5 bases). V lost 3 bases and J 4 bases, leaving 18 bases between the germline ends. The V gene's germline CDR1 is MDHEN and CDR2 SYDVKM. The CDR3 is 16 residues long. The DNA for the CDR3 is TGTGCCAGCAGTTTGTACGCCGGGGTTATAGGAGAGACCCAGTACTTC. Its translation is CASSLYAGVIGETQYF. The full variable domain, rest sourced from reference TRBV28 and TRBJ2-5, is DVKVTQSSRYLVKRTGEKVFLECVQDMDHENMFWYRQDPGLGLRLIYFSYDVKMKEKGDIPEGYSVSREKKERFSLILESASTNQTSMYLCASSLYAGVIGETQYFGPGTRLLVL.

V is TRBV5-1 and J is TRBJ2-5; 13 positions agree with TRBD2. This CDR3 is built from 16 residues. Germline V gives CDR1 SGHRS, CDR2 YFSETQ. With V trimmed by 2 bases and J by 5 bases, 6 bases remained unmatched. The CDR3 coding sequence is TGCGCCAGCAGCTTACTAGCGGGGGGGCCAACGGAGACCCAGTACTTC. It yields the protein CASSLLAGGPTETQYF.

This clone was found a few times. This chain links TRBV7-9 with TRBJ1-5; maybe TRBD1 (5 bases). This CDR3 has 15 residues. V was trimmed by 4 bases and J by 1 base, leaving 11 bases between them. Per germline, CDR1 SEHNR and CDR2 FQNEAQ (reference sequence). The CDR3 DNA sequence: TGTGCCAGCAGCTCACCGGGACCGAGCAATCAGCCCCAGCATTTT. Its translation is CASSSPGPSNQPQHF.

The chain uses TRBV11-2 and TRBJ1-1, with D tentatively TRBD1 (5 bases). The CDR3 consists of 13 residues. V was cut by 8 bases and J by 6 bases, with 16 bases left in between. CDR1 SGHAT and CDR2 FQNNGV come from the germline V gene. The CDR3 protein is CASSYGGISEAFF. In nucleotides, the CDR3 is TGTGCCAGCTCCTACGGGGGGATCTCTGAAGCTTTCTTT.

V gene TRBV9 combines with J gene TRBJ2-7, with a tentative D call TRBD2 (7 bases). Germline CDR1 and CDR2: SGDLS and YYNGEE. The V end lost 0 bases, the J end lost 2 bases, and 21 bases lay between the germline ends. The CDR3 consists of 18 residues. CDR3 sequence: CASSVGDISGGPTYEQYF. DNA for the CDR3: TGTGCCAGCAGCGTAGGAGACATCTCGGGGGGCCCTACCTACGAGCAGTACTTC.

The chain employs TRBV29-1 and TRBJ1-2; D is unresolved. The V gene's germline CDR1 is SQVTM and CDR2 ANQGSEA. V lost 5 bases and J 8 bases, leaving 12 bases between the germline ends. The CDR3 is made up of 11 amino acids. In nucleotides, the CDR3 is TGCAGCGTTAGTATCGTGGGAGGCTACACCTTC. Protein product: CSVSIVGGYTF.